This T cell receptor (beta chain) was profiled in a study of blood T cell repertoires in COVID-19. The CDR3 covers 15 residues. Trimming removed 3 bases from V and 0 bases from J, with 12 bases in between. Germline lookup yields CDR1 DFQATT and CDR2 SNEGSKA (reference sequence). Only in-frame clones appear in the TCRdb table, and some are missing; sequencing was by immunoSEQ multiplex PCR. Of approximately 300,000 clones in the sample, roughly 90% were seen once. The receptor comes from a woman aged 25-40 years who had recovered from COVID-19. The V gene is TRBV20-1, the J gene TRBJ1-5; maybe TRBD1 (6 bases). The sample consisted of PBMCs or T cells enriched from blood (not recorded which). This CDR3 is CSASTQGNSNQPQHF. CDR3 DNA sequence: TGCAGTGCTAGTACCCAGGGGAATAGCAATCAGCCCCAGCATTTT.